These 8 T cell receptor beta chains share one sample of origin, sequenced in a study of identical twins. One entry per CDR3 protein results from TCRdb running MiXCR on the 5' RACE reads. The repertoire holds about 210,000 distinct CDR3 sequences, about a tenth seen once, with about 5.5% in the top ten. The specimen was memory (CD45RO+) T cells sorted from blood. Every receptor here comes from a young woman in good health.

The sample holds a few counts of this clonotype. The rearrangement joins TRBV9 to TRBJ2-2; 11 nucleotides line up with TRBD2. CDR3 size: 19 residues. V gave up 4 bases and J gave up 5 bases; unmatched junction bases: 16. Germline-derived CDR1 and CDR2 are SGDLS and YYNGEE. The CDR3 DNA reads as TGTGCCAGCAGCCCGGGGGCTAGCGGGAGGCTGTCGGTTACCGGGGAGCTGTTTTTT. Protein sequence: CASSPGASGRLSVTGELFF. The variable domain in full, with the rest retrieved from reference TRBV9 and TRBJ2-2, is DSGVTQTPKHLITATGQRVTLRCSPRSGDLSVYWYQQSLDQGLQFLIQYYNGEERAKGNILERFSAQQFPDLHSELNLSSLELGDSALYFCASSPGASGRLSVTGELFFGEGSRLTVL.

The table lists this clonotype with many counts. This rearrangement joins TRBV27 to TRBJ1-1; TRBD1 matches 7 bases. The germline V gene encodes CDR1 MNHEY and CDR2 SMNVEV (reference sequence). The ends lost 5 bases at V and 1 base at J; junction bases unmatched: 4. This CDR3 has 14 amino acids. The chain's CDR3 is CASSPGTANTEAFF. CDR3 DNA sequence: TGTGCCAGCAGTCCAGGGACAGCGAACACTGAAGCTTTCTTT.

This clonotype counts as medium-sized (0.01 to 0.1%). V gene TRBV12-3 or TRBV12-4 combines with J gene TRBJ2-7; D might be TRBD1 (5 bases). The ends were cut back, 7 bases at V and 7 bases at J, with 20 bases in the middle. This CDR3 has 14 amino acids. CDR3 sequence (DNA): TGTGCCAGCAAGGTCCGGGCAGGGTCAGGTGAGCAGTACTTC. Its translation is CASKVRAGSGEQYF.

This clonotype has a handful of counts. V usage is TRBV10-3 and J usage is TRBJ2-7; D is unclear. The V end was cut by 7 bases, the J end by 2 bases, with 6 bases between. The CDR3 loop spans 11 amino acids. Germline V CDR1 and CDR2: ENHRY, SYGVKD. CDR3 loop: CAIKGTYEQYF. Written as DNA, the CDR3 is TGTGCCATCAAGGGAACCTACGAGCAGTACTTC.

This clonotype was observed a handful of times. The chain has TRBV9 and TRBJ2-4; 9 bases are a match to TRBD1. The J segment lost 9 bases and the V segment lost 3 bases, leaving 13 bases of the junction unmatched. The CDR3 has 16 residues. CDR1 is SGDLS, CDR2 YYNGEE, per germline. As DNA, the CDR3 is TGTGCCAGCAGCGACCGGAGACAGGGGGGAGATGGCATTCAGTACTTC. Translating it yields CASSDRRQGGDGIQYF.

This chain joins TRBV10-3 and TRBJ2-1, with D unclear. The germline V gene encodes CDR1 ENHRY and CDR2 SYGVKD. V lost 2 bases and J lost 5, with 13 bases in between. There are 15 residues in the CDR3. The CDR3: CAISEPRPPDNEQFF. CDR3 DNA sequence: TGTGCCATCAGTGAGCCCCGCCCCCCGGACAATGAGCAGTTCTTC.

This clonotype was observed a handful of times. J is TRBJ2-7 and V is TRBV11-3; TRBD1 agrees at 7 bases. The CDR3 has 15 amino acids. V shed 0 bases, J shed 2 bases, and the junction held 4 bases outside the gene matches. Germline CDR1 SGHNT, CDR2 YENEEA. CDR3 nucleotide sequence: TGTGCCAGCAGCTTAGATCTTGACAGGGCCTACGAGCAGTACTTC. This sequence encodes CASSLDLDRAYEQYF. Filled out from reference TRBV11-3 and TRBJ2-7, the complete variable domain reads EAGVVQSPRYKIIEKKQPVAFWCNPISGHNTLYWYLQNLGQGPELLIRYENEEAVDDSQLPKDRFSAERLKGVDSTLKIQPAELGDSAVYLCASSLDLDRAYEQYFGPGTRLTVT.

This clonotype was seen only a few times. This chain joins TRBV6-4 and TRBJ2-2; TRBD1 might be the D (6 bases). Germline loops: CDR1 MRHNA, CDR2 SNTAGT. This CDR3 contains 15 residues. Deletions cut 6 bases from V and 2 bases from J, with 13 bases between. The CDR3 DNA is TGTGCCAGCAGCAGGGACGGGACAAACACCGGGGAGCTGTTTTTT. Its translation is CASSRDGTNTGELFF.